This T cell receptor (beta chain) was found in a study of Graves' ophthalmopathy and Graves' hyperthyroidism. The authors amplified TCR beta CDR3 regions from RNA transcripts. HTBI-primed RT-PCR formed the first round, and a multiplex PCR formed the second. A single record per CDR3 protein comes from TCRdb applying MiXCR to the multiplex PCR reads. The sample has about 740,000 distinct CDR3 sequences; 40% are singletons. Findings and limits, study-wide: The majority of expanded thyroid clonotypes above 0.001 frequency also occurred in blood.

As concerns this clonotype: What it binds is not known.

All donors with ophthalmopathy were recorded as having moderate-to-severe activity, CAS ≥3, NOSPECS ≥4 and a duration under 3 months. Additional autoimmune diseases, uncontrolled infections, pregnancy or lactation disqualified patients. Someone took the PBMCs out of roughly 10 ml of fresh peripheral blood. J gave up 1 base and V 4 bases, and 8 bases lay outside the gene matches. The germline CDR1 and CDR2 sequences are SGHDN and FVKESK. The CDR3 has 16 residues. The receptor's source is an adult man with Graves' ophthalmopathy. Sample: peripheral blood. The chain combines TRBV14 with TRBJ1-1; 8 nucleotides match TRBD1. The CDR3 DNA sequence: TGTGCCAGCAGCCCCCCGGACAGGGACTGGAACACTGAAGCTTTCTTT. This translates into CASSPPDRDWNTEAFF.